Listed below are T cell receptor beta chains from one sample, sequenced in a study of T cell repertoires in cytomegalovirus infection. TCRdb redid the calling of the reads with MiXCR, one entry per CDR3 protein. The table includes some 300,000 distinct CDR3 sequences, about 9.1% detected once. The sequencing sample was made of PBMCs. The receptors shown here come from a human donor in good health (CMV status not recorded). Some clones in this sample may be carry-over from other donors' samples. Each CDR3 is given with its conserved first and last residue. A D gene is named only where the DNA matches it firmly. For some rows the clone size is stated as once, few or many, or as a class when expanded; others skip it.

j_call: TRBJ1-6; v_call: TRBV9; clone_size: few; d_call: -; cdr3_aa: CASNLGADSPLHF; cdr3_nt: TGTGCCAGCAATCTGGGGGCGGATTCACCCCTCCACTTT
j_call: TRBJ1-2; v_call: TRBV6-6; clone_size: many; d_call: -; cdr3_aa: CASSYGLFQGDSYGYTF; cdr3_nt: TGTGCCAGCAGTTACGGTCTTTTCCAGGGCGATTCCTATGGCTACACCTTC
j_call: TRBJ2-5; v_call: TRBV19; clone_size: many; d_call: TRBD1; cdr3_aa: CASSPDRGRETQYF; cdr3_nt: TGTGCCAGCAGCCCTGACAGGGGCCGAGAGACCCAGTACTTC
j_call: TRBJ2-4; v_call: TRBV7-9; clone_size: many; d_call: -; cdr3_aa: CASSPDREGGKNIQYF; cdr3_nt: TGTGCCAGCAGCCCTGACAGGGAGGGCGGCAAAAACATTCAGTACTTC
j_call: TRBJ2-6; v_call: TRBV20-1; clone_size: -; d_call: TRBD2; cdr3_aa: CSASTSGAKLVNVLTF; cdr3_nt: TGCAGTGCGTCGACTAGCGGGGCGAAACTCGTAAACGTCCTGACTTTC
j_call: TRBJ1-4; v_call: TRBV6-1; clone_size: many; d_call: -; cdr3_aa: CASSGGAQGEKLFF; cdr3_nt: TGTGCCAGCAGCGGGGGGGCACAAGGTGAAAAACTGTTTTTT
j_call: TRBJ2-5; v_call: TRBV29-1; clone_size: many; d_call: TRBD1; cdr3_aa: CSVELPGQGKGQETQYF; cdr3_nt: TGCAGCGTTGAGCTACCCGGACAGGGAAAAGGGCAAGAGACCCAGTACTTC
j_call: TRBJ1-4; v_call: TRBV6-5; clone_size: many; d_call: -; cdr3_aa: CASSYSMSGSENEKLFF; cdr3_nt: TGTGCCAGCAGTTACTCGATGTCAGGGTCGGAGAATGAAAAACTGTTTTTT
j_call: TRBJ1-5; v_call: TRBV12-5; clone_size: few; d_call: -; cdr3_aa: CASGEGNQPQHF; cdr3_nt: TGTGCTAGTGGGGAGGGTAATCAGCCCCAGCATTTT
j_call: TRBJ1-1; v_call: TRBV6-1; clone_size: many; d_call: TRBD1; cdr3_aa: CASSRRDRANTEAFF; cdr3_nt: TGTGCCAGCAGTCGTCGGGACAGGGCGAACACTGAAGCTTTCTTT
j_call: TRBJ1-2; v_call: TRBV28; clone_size: many; d_call: TRBD1; cdr3_aa: CASSPGGLGYGYTF; cdr3_nt: TGTGCCAGCAGTCCAGGGGGTCTGGGCTATGGCTACACCTTC
j_call: TRBJ1-4; v_call: TRBV13; clone_size: -; d_call: TRBD1; cdr3_aa: CASSSGTVAEKLFF; cdr3_nt: TGTGCCAGCAGCTCCGGGACAGTAGCTGAAAAACTGTTTTTT
j_call: TRBJ2-1; v_call: TRBV14; clone_size: -; d_call: -; cdr3_aa: CASSRAGNEQFF; cdr3_nt: TGTGCCAGCAGCCGGGCAGGAAATGAGCAGTTCTTC
j_call: TRBJ2-1; v_call: TRBV25-1; clone_size: many; d_call: TRBD1; cdr3_aa: CASSELPGTGKSSYNEQFF; cdr3_nt: TGTGCCAGCAGTGAATTGCCCGGGACAGGTAAAAGCTCCTACAATGAGCAGTTCTTC
j_call: TRBJ1-3; v_call: TRBV12-3/TRBV12-4; clone_size: many; d_call: -; cdr3_aa: CASSLSGAANTIYF; cdr3_nt: TGTGCCAGCAGTTTGTCAGGGGCCGCAAACACCATATATTTT
j_call: TRBJ2-2; v_call: TRBV14; clone_size: -; d_call: -; cdr3_aa: CASSQLAPGTGELFF; cdr3_nt: TGTGCCAGCAGCCAACTAGCCCCGGGCACCGGGGAGCTGTTTTTT
j_call: TRBJ2-1; v_call: TRBV7-2; clone_size: many; d_call: -; cdr3_aa: CASSLEDSTLLSSYNEQFF; cdr3_nt: TGTGCCAGCAGCTTAGAAGACTCGACCCTGCTGAGCTCCTACAATGAGCAGTTCTTC
j_call: TRBJ2-1; v_call: TRBV6-6; clone_size: few; d_call: TRBD1; cdr3_aa: CASSLQGDRGQNEQFF; cdr3_nt: TGTGCCAGCAGCCTACAGGGGGACAGGGGGCAAAATGAGCAGTTCTTC
j_call: TRBJ2-7; v_call: TRBV19; clone_size: few; d_call: -; cdr3_aa: CATATGSSYEQYF; cdr3_nt: TGTGCCACCGCGACAGGCTCTTCCTACGAGCAGTACTTC
j_call: TRBJ2-2; v_call: TRBV19; clone_size: many; d_call: -; cdr3_aa: CASSMEGTNSGELFF; cdr3_nt: TGTGCCAGTAGTATGGAGGGAACAAACTCCGGGGAGCTGTTTTTT
j_call: TRBJ2-2; v_call: TRBV5-5; clone_size: many; d_call: -; cdr3_aa: CASSLGHRGTGELFF; cdr3_nt: TGTGCCAGCAGCTTGGGACATAGAGGAACCGGGGAGCTGTTTTTT
j_call: TRBJ2-2; v_call: TRBV29-1; clone_size: many; d_call: -; cdr3_aa: CSVEGPGVIGELFF; cdr3_nt: TGCAGCGTTGAAGGCCCTGGGGTGATCGGGGAGCTGTTTTTT
j_call: TRBJ1-1; v_call: TRBV29-1; clone_size: many; d_call: -; cdr3_aa: CSGRRGPDTEAFF; cdr3_nt: TGCAGCGGTCGGCGGGGGCCAGACACTGAAGCTTTCTTT
j_call: TRBJ1-1; v_call: TRBV2; clone_size: many; d_call: -; cdr3_aa: CASRTRETMNTEAFF; cdr3_nt: TGTGCCAGCAGGACGAGGGAAACGATGAACACTGAAGCTTTCTTT
j_call: TRBJ2-2; v_call: TRBV29-1; clone_size: -; d_call: -; cdr3_aa: CSVAPQGTNTGELFF; cdr3_nt: TGCAGCGTGGCACCCCAGGGGACGAACACCGGGGAGCTGTTTTTT
j_call: TRBJ2-2; v_call: TRBV6-5; clone_size: few; d_call: -; cdr3_aa: CASRPPQGRAGELFF; cdr3_nt: TGTGCCAGCAGACCCCCGCAGGGACGCGCCGGGGAGCTGTTTTTT
j_call: TRBJ2-1; v_call: TRBV5-5; clone_size: few; d_call: TRBD2; cdr3_aa: CASSLPGLAGIGQFF; cdr3_nt: TGTGCCAGCAGCTTACCGGGACTAGCAGGAATAGGGCAGTTCTTC
j_call: TRBJ2-3; v_call: TRBV7-6; clone_size: many; d_call: -; cdr3_aa: CASSPGGKPDTQYF; cdr3_nt: TGTGCCAGCAGCCCAGGGGGGAAGCCAGATACGCAGTATTTT
j_call: TRBJ1-2; v_call: TRBV28; clone_size: many; d_call: -; cdr3_aa: CASSLGSTVDGYTF; cdr3_nt: TGTGCCAGCAGTTTAGGATCGACTGTAGATGGCTACACCTTC
j_call: TRBJ2-3; v_call: TRBV20-1; clone_size: -; d_call: -; cdr3_aa: CSAGGSSDSAGFRDTQYF; cdr3_nt: TGCAGTGCTGGAGGATCTAGCGATAGCGCGGGGTTCAGGGATACGCAGTATTTT
j_call: TRBJ2-7; v_call: TRBV6-1; clone_size: many; d_call: TRBD2; cdr3_aa: CASTEMGGDSYEQYF; cdr3_nt: TGTGCCAGCACCGAAATGGGGGGGGACTCCTACGAGCAGTACTTC
j_call: TRBJ2-5; v_call: TRBV20-1; clone_size: many; d_call: TRBD1; cdr3_aa: CSARGPARGQSGQETQYF; cdr3_nt: TGCAGTGCTAGAGGACCGGCAAGGGGACAGTCTGGCCAAGAGACCCAGTACTTC
j_call: TRBJ2-1; v_call: TRBV20-1; clone_size: few; d_call: -; cdr3_aa: CSARDLSGKAYNEQFF; cdr3_nt: TGCAGTGCTAGAGATCTCTCAGGGAAAGCCTACAATGAGCAGTTCTTC
j_call: TRBJ1-1; v_call: TRBV2; clone_size: many; d_call: -; cdr3_aa: CASHTSPAEAFF; cdr3_nt: TGTGCCAGTCACACAAGTCCCGCTGAAGCTTTCTTT
j_call: TRBJ1-6; v_call: TRBV7-2; clone_size: many; d_call: TRBD1; cdr3_aa: CASSPRDRRAPLHF; cdr3_nt: TGTGCCAGCAGCCCCCGGGACAGGAGGGCACCCCTCCACTTT
j_call: TRBJ2-1; v_call: TRBV20-1; clone_size: -; d_call: TRBD2; cdr3_aa: CSARGERGPPYNEQFF; cdr3_nt: TGCAGTGCTAGGGGGGAGCGGGGGCCTCCCTACAATGAGCAGTTCTTC
j_call: TRBJ2-1; v_call: TRBV7-8; clone_size: many; d_call: TRBD2; cdr3_aa: CASSVLTSGGADNEQFF; cdr3_nt: TGTGCCAGCAGCGTGCTGACTAGCGGGGGGGCGGATAATGAGCAGTTCTTC
j_call: TRBJ2-2; v_call: TRBV28; clone_size: many; d_call: -; cdr3_aa: CASSSTVNWGELFF; cdr3_nt: TGTGCCAGCAGTTCGACAGTAAACTGGGGGGAGCTGTTTTTT
j_call: TRBJ1-2; v_call: TRBV5-1; clone_size: many; d_call: -; cdr3_aa: CASSLNSPNYGYTF; cdr3_nt: TGCGCCAGCAGCCTCAATAGCCCTAACTATGGCTACACCTTC
j_call: TRBJ2-2; v_call: TRBV29-1; clone_size: many; d_call: -; cdr3_aa: CSVGTGVAGERRTGELFF; cdr3_nt: TGCAGCGTCGGGACAGGTGTAGCGGGGGAACGACGTACCGGGGAGCTGTTTTTT
j_call: TRBJ2-2; v_call: TRBV20-1; clone_size: many; d_call: -; cdr3_aa: CSARDEGEGVGELFF; cdr3_nt: TGCAGTGCTAGAGACGAGGGGGAAGGAGTCGGGGAGCTGTTTTTT
j_call: TRBJ2-3; v_call: TRBV20-1; clone_size: few; d_call: -; cdr3_aa: CSAPDENTDTQYF; cdr3_nt: TGCAGTGCTCCGGACGAGAACACAGATACGCAGTATTTT
j_call: TRBJ2-3; v_call: TRBV28; clone_size: -; d_call: TRBD1; cdr3_aa: CASSEYQGDGTDTQYF; cdr3_nt: TGTGCCAGCAGTGAATATCAGGGGGATGGCACAGATACGCAGTATTTT
j_call: TRBJ1-5; v_call: TRBV29-1; clone_size: few; d_call: -; cdr3_aa: CSASDGFLGNQPQHF; cdr3_nt: TGCAGCGCCTCCGACGGGTTTTTAGGCAATCAGCCCCAGCATTTT
j_call: TRBJ1-2; v_call: TRBV27; clone_size: few; d_call: -; cdr3_aa: CASSSPGLRGPTNYGYTF; cdr3_nt: TGTGCCAGCAGTTCCCCGGGACTCCGAGGTCCCACCAACTATGGCTACACCTTC
j_call: TRBJ2-3; v_call: TRBV6-2/TRBV6-3; clone_size: few; d_call: -; cdr3_aa: CASSRTVADTQYF; cdr3_nt: TGTGCCAGCAGTCGGACTGTCGCAGATACGCAGTATTTT
j_call: TRBJ2-2; v_call: TRBV7-2; clone_size: many; d_call: TRBD2; cdr3_aa: CASSLGGGAFTGELFF; cdr3_nt: TGTGCCAGCAGCTTAGGCGGGGGAGCCTTCACCGGGGAGCTGTTTTTT
j_call: TRBJ2-7; v_call: TRBV7-9; clone_size: -; d_call: TRBD1; cdr3_aa: CASSQPGQGIKDEQYF; cdr3_nt: TGTGCCAGCAGTCAACCGGGACAGGGGATCAAGGACGAGCAGTACTTC
j_call: TRBJ2-5; v_call: TRBV5-1; clone_size: many; d_call: -; cdr3_aa: CASSLDRMETQYF; cdr3_nt: TGCGCCAGCAGTTTAGACAGAATGGAGACCCAGTACTTC
j_call: TRBJ1-1; v_call: TRBV29-1; clone_size: few; d_call: -; cdr3_aa: CSVGPEDTEAFF; cdr3_nt: TGCAGCGTTGGCCCGGAGGACACTGAAGCTTTCTTT
j_call: TRBJ2-3; v_call: TRBV28; clone_size: few; d_call: -; cdr3_aa: CASKEGNTDTQYF; cdr3_nt: TGTGCCAGCAAGGAGGGGAACACAGATACGCAGTATTTT
j_call: TRBJ1-2; v_call: TRBV12-3/TRBV12-4; clone_size: many; d_call: -; cdr3_aa: CASAYRLPNTNYGYTF; cdr3_nt: TGTGCCAGCGCCTACAGATTACCAAACACCAACTATGGCTACACCTTC
j_call: TRBJ2-2; v_call: TRBV7-7; clone_size: many; d_call: -; cdr3_aa: CASSRRANTGELFF; cdr3_nt: TGTGCTAGCAGCCGACGGGCGAACACCGGGGAGCTGTTTTTT
j_call: TRBJ1-1; v_call: TRBV28; clone_size: many; d_call: -; cdr3_aa: CASSSGTLKTAALNTEAFF; cdr3_nt: TGTGCCAGCAGTTCCGGGACACTAAAGACCGCGGCATTGAACACTGAAGCTTTCTTT
j_call: TRBJ2-5; v_call: TRBV9; clone_size: few; d_call: -; cdr3_aa: CASSVGGLQETQYF; cdr3_nt: TGTGCCAGCAGCGTAGGAGGACTACAAGAGACCCAGTACTTC
j_call: TRBJ2-2; v_call: TRBV25-1; clone_size: many; d_call: -; cdr3_aa: CASIENSANTGELFF; cdr3_nt: TGTGCCAGCATTGAAAATAGCGCGAACACCGGGGAGCTGTTTTTT
j_call: TRBJ2-6; v_call: TRBV28; clone_size: -; d_call: -; cdr3_aa: CASSSGPSGANVLTF; cdr3_nt: TGTGCCAGCTCCTCAGGACCCTCTGGGGCCAACGTCCTGACTTTC